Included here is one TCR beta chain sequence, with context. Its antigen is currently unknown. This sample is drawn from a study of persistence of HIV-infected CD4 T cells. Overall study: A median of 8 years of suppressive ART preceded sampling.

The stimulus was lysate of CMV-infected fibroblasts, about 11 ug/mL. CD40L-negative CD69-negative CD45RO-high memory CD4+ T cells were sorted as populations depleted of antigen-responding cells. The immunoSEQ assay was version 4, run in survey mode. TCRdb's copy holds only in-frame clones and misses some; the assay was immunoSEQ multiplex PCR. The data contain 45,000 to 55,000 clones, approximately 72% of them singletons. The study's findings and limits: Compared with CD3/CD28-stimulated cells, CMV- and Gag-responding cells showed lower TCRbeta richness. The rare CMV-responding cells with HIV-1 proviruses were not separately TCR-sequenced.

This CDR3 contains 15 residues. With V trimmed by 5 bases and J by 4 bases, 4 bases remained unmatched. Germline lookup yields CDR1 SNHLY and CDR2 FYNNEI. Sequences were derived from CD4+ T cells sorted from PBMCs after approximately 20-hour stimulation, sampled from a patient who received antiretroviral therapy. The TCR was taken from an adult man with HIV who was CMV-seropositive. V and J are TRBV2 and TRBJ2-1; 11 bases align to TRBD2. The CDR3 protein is CASSPGTSGYNEQFF. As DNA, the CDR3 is TGTGCCAGCAGTCCCGGGACTAGCGGATACAATGAGCAGTTCTTC.